What follows are 7 T cell receptor beta chains derived from one specimen sequenced in a study of early T cells in non-severe SARS-CoV-2 infection. TCRdb fed the 5' RACE reads into MiXCR, producing one record per CDR3 protein. This sample has 88,000 or so distinct CDR3 sequences, with more than 13% found just once. Sample: whole blood. The receptors were sampled from an adult who was a healthcare worker with PCR-confirmed SARS-CoV-2 infection or an uninfected control (not recorded which).

This clonotype was counted a few times. V gene TRBV4-3 combines with J gene TRBJ2-1; weak D call: TRBD2 (6 bases). With 0 bases removed from V and 6 bases from J, the gap between germline ends came to 18 bases. Germline V lookup: CDR1 LGHNA, CDR2 YSLEER. The CDR3 runs to 17 residues. The CDR3 DNA sequence: TGCGCCAGCAGCCAAGACCCCGAAACGGGAGCCTCCAATGAGCAGTTCTTC. Translation: CASSQDPETGASNEQFF.

The sample holds a few counts of this clonotype. CDR3 amino acids: CASSLGGQGRNIQYF. The CDR3, as DNA: TGTGCCAGCAGCTTAGGCGGACAGGGGCGAAACATTCAGTACTTC. The chain carries TRBV11-2 and TRBJ2-4; 9 positions match TRBD1. V gave up 1 base and J gave up 6 bases; unmatched junction bases: 4. Germline V gene data show CDR1 as SGHAT and CDR2 as FQNNGV. The CDR3 consists of 15 residues.

The chain uses TRBV21-1 and TRBJ1-5. TRBV21-1 has pseudogene status. The CDR3 sequence is 12 residues long. The CDR3 reads CASSKSNQPQHF. In DNA form, the CDR3 reads TGTGCCAGCTCGAAGAGCAATCAGCCCCAGCATTTT.

The chain employs TRBV28 and TRBJ2-1; D uncertain. CDR3 length: 13 residues. The V end lost 3 bases, the J end lost 5 bases, and 8 bases lay between the germline ends. CDR1 and CDR2 from the germline V gene are MDHEN and SYDVKM. CDR3 coding DNA: TGTGCCAGCAGTTTCCGGGTCGACAATGAGCAGTTCTTC. Protein product: CASSFRVDNEQFF.

This clonotype was detected a few times. The chain joins TRBV12-3 or TRBV12-4 to TRBJ2-2; D not resolved. The germline V and J ends were trimmed by 3 bases and 4 bases, with 6 bases remaining between them. This CDR3 contains 13 residues. The CDR3 sequence is CASSFGFTGELFF. For the CDR3, the DNA is TGTGCCAGCAGTTTCGGATTCACCGGGGAGCTGTTTTTT.

With regard to this clonotype: At one end the junction does not follow the germline gene, possibly because of a read error. The gene calls are TRBV7-9 and TRBJ1-1; TRBD1 might be the D (6 bases). The V gene's germline CDR1 is SEHNR and CDR2 FQNEAQ (reference sequence). This CDR3 has 14 residues. The DNA for the CDR3 is TGTGCCAGCAGCTTTAAGGGGCCAGGGGCTGAAGTTTTCTTT. Translating it yields CASSFKGPGAEVFF. Supplemented by reference TRBV7-9 and TRBJ1-1, the full variable domain reads DTGVSQNPRHKITKRGQNVTFRCDPISEHNRLYWYRQTLGQGPEFLTYFQNEAQLEKSRLLSDRFSAERPKGSFSTLEIQRTEQGDSAMYLCASSFKGPGAEVFFGQGTRLTVV.

This chain links TRBV4-3 with TRBJ1-1, with D unresolved. CDR3 length: 14 residues. CDR1 is LGHNA, CDR2 YSLEER, per germline. Trimming pared 1 base from V and 0 bases from J, leaving 6 bases between. CDR3 in amino acids: CASSQAPMNTEAFF. The CDR3 DNA reads TGCGCCAGCAGCCAAGCCCCGATGAACACTGAAGCTTTCTTT.